This is a list of T cell receptor beta chains from one sample in a study of T cells in Graves' hyperthyroidism and ophthalmopathy. TCRdb processed the multiplex PCR reads anew with MiXCR; each CDR3 protein has one entry. This sample has about 420,000 distinct CDR3 sequences, with roughly 13% found just once. Sequencing used blood. All receptors come from a woman aged 18-30 years with Graves' hyperthyroidism. CDR3s include the opening cysteine and the closing phenylalanine or tryptophan. The order of the fields is D gene, V gene, CDR3 length, J gene, clone size, CDR3 DNA, CDR3 protein. D genes are given only for firm matches. Only some rows state a clone size, as once, few, many or a class for expanded clones.

TRBD1,TRBV29-1,14,TRBJ2-1,few,TGCAGCGTTGAGCTGGGGACAGGGGGCTATGAGCAGTTCTTC,CSVELGTGGYEQFF
-,TRBV20-1,13,TRBJ1-2,many,TGCAGTGATAAAAGGACCGATAACTATGGCTACACCTTC,CSDKRTDNYGYTF
-,TRBV28,13,TRBJ2-5,many,TGTGCCAGCAGTTTGGAACCCCAAGAGACCCAGTACTTC,CASSLEPQETQYF
-,TRBV30,13,TRBJ2-7,many,TGTGCCTGGAAAAGGCCGCTCACCTACGAGCAGTACTTC,CAWKRPLTYEQYF
TRBD1,TRBV7-2,14,TRBJ2-3,many,TGTGCCAGCAGCCGTCCCGGGACAGTAGATACGCAGTATTTT,CASSRPGTVDTQYF
TRBD1,TRBV2,15,TRBJ1-2,-,TGTGCCAGCAGTCAGGACAGGGAGGCTAACTATGGCTACACCTTC,CASSQDREANYGYTF
TRBD1,TRBV6-9,14,TRBJ1-4,-,TGTGCCAGCAGTTACCGACAGGGAGGGGAAAAACTGTTTTTT,CASSYRQGGEKLFF
-,TRBV28,15,TRBJ1-5,many,TGTGCCAGCAGTAGGGAGGGGACTACCAATCAGCCCCAGCATTTT,CASSREGTTNQPQHF
TRBD2,TRBV20-1,13,TRBJ2-7,few,TGCAGTGCTGGGAGCGGGAGGGCCGACGAGCAGTACTTC,CSAGSGRADEQYF
TRBD2,TRBV14,15,TRBJ2-3,-,TGTGCCAGCAGCCTCTTCGCGGGAGGCACAGATACGCAGTATTTT,CASSLFAGGTDTQYF
-,TRBV20-1,17,TRBJ1-2,few,TGCAGTGCTATGGTTGTGAGCGGACAGAGCCCAAACTATGGCTACACCTTC,CSAMVVSGQSPNYGYTF
-,TRBV29-1,14,TRBJ1-4,-,TGCATAGGGGGGGGGTTTTCAACTAATGAAAAACTGTTTTTT,CIGGGFSTNEKLFF
TRBD1,TRBV27,17,TRBJ1-1,many,TGTGCCAGCAGTCTTCGACAGGGGGCGGAAAAAAACACTGAAGCTTTCTTT,CASSLRQGAEKNTEAFF
-,TRBV20-1,14,TRBJ2-6,many,TGCAGTGCTCATAGCTACTCTGGGGCCAACGTCCTGACTTTC,CSAHSYSGANVLTF
-,TRBV7-9,12,TRBJ2-1,many,TGTGCCAGCAGTCAAAGCGGGCACGAGCAGTTCTTC,CASSQSGHEQFF
-,TRBV29-1,14,TRBJ2-3,many,TGCAGCGTTGAGGACGGGAGCGCCACAGATACGCAGTATTTT,CSVEDGSATDTQYF
TRBD2,TRBV11-2,18,TRBJ2-1,many,TGTGCCAGCAGCTCCCGTGAAGCTGCCGGGAGGACTTGGGATGAGCAGTTCTTC,CASSSREAAGRTWDEQFF
-,TRBV5-6,14,TRBJ1-5,-,TGTGCCAGCAGCATTGGACAGAGCAATCAGCCCCAGCATTTT,CASSIGQSNQPQHF